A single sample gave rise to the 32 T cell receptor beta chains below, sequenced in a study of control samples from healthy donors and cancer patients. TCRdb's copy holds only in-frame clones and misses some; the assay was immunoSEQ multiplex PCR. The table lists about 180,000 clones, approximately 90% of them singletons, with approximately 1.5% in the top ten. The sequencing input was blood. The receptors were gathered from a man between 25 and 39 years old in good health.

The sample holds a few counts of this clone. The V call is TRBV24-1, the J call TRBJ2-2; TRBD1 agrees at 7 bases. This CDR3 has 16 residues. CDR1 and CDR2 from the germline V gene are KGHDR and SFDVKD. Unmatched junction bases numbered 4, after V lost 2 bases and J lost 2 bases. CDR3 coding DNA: TGTGCCACCAGTGATTCGACAGGGAGAAACACCGGGGAGCTGTTTTTT. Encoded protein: CATSDSTGRNTGELFF.

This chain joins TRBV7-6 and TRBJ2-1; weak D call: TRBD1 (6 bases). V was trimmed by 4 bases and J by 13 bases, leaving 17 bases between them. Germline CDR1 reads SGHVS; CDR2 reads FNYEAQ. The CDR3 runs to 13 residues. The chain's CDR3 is CASSSASAGEQFF. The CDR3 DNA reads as TGTGCCAGCAGCTCCGCCTCGGCAGGGGAACAGTTCTTC.

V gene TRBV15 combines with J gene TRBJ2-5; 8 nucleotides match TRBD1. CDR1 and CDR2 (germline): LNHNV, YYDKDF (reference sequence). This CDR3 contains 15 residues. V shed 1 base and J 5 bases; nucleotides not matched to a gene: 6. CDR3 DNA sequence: TGTGCCACCAGCAGAGGGCAGGGGGCCGGGGAGACCCAGTACTTC. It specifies CATSRGQGAGETQYF.

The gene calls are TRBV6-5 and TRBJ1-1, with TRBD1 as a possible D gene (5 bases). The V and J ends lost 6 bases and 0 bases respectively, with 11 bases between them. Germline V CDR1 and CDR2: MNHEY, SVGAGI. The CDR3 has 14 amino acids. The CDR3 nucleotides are TGTGCCAGCAGGCTGACAGAGTTGAACACTGAAGCTTTCTTT. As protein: CASRLTELNTEAFF.

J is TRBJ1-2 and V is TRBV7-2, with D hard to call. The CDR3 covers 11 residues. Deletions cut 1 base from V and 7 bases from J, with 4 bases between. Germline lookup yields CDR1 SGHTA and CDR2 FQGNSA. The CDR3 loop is CASSLEGGYTF. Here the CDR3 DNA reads TGTGCCAGCAGCTTAGAGGGTGGCTACACCTTC.

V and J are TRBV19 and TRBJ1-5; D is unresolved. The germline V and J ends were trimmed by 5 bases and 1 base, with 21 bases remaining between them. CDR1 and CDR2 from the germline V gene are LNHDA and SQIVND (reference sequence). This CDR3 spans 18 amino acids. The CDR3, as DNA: TGTGCCAGTAGTCCCACATTGAGCCGAGGCCAAAGCAATCAGCCCCAGCATTTT. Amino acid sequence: CASSPTLSRGQSNQPQHF.

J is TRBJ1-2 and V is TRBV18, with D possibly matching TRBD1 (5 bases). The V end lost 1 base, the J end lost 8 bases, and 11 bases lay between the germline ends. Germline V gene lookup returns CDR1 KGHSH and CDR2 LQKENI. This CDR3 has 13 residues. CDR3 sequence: CASSPLDRRGYTF. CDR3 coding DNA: TGTGCCAGCTCACCACTTGACAGAAGGGGCTACACCTTC.

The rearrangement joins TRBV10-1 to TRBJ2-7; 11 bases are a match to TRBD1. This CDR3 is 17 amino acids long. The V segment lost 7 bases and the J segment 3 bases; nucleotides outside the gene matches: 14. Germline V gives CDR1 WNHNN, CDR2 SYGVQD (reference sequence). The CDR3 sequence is CASTYVGTGGFIYEQYF. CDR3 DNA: TGCGCCAGCACTTATGTAGGGACAGGGGGTTTTATCTACGAGCAGTACTTC.

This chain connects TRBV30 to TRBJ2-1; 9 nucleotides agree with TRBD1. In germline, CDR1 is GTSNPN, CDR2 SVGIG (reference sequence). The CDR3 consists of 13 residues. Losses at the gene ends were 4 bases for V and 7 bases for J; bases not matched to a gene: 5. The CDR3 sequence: CAWKGQGLNEQFF. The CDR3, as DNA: TGTGCCTGGAAGGGACAGGGACTGAATGAGCAGTTCTTC.

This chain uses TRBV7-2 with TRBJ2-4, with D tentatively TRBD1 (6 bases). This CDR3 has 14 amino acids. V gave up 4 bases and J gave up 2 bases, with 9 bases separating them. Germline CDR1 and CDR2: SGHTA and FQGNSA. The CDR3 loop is CASSSRGSKNIQYF. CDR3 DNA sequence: TGTGCCAGCAGCTCCAGGGGTTCCAAAAACATTCAGTACTTC.

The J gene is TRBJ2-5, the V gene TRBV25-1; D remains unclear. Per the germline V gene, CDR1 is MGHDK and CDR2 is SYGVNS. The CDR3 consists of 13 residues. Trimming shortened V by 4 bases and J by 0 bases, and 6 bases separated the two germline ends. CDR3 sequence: CASSAHNQETQYF. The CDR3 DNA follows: TGTGCCAGCAGTGCCCATAACCAAGAGACCCAGTACTTC.

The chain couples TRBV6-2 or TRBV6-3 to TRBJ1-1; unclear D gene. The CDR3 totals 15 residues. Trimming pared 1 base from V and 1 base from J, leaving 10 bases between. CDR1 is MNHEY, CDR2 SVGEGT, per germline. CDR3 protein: CASSYLLTGNTEAFF. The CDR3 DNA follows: TGTGCCAGCAGTTACTTACTGACGGGGAACACTGAAGCTTTCTTT.

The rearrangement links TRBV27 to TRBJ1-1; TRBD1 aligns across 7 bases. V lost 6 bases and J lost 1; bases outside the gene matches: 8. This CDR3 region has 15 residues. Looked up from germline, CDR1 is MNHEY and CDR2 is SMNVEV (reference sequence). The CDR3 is CASRSGGGKNTEAFF. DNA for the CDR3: TGTGCCAGCAGGTCAGGGGGAGGGAAGAACACTGAAGCTTTCTTT.

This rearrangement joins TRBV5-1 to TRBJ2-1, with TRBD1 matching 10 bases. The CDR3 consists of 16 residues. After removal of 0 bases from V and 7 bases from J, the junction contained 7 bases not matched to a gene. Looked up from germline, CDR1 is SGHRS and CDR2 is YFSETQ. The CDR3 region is CASSLGVPGQGNEQFF. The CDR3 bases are TGCGCCAGCAGCTTGGGGGTCCCGGGACAGGGGAATGAGCAGTTCTTC.

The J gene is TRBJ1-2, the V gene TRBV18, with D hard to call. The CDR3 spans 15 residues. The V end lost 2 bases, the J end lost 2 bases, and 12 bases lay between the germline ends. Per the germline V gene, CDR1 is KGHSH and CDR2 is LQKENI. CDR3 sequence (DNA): TGTGCCAGCTCACCAGGCAGTATGGGGAACTATGGCTACACCTTC. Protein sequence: CASSPGSMGNYGYTF.

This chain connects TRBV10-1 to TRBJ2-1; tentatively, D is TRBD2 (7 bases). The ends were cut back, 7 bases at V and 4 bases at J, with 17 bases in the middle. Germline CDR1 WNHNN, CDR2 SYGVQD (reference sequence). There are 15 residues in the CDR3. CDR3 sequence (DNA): TGCGCCAGCACCCCATCGGGGGGCCGTTACAATGAGCAGTTCTTC. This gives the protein CASTPSGGRYNEQFF.

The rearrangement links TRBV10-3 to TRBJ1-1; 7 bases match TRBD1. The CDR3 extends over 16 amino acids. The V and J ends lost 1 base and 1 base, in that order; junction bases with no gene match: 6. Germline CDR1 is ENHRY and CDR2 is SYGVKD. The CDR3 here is CAISEYLDRANTEAFF. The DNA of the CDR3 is TGTGCCATCAGTGAGTACCTAGACAGGGCGAACACTGAAGCTTTCTTT.

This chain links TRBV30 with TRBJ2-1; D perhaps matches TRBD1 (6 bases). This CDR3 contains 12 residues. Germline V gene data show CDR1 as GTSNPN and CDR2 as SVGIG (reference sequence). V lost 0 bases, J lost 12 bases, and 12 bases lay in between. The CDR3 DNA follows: TGTGCCTGGAGTGTACCGACAGGATCGCAGTTCTTC. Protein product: CAWSVPTGSQFF.

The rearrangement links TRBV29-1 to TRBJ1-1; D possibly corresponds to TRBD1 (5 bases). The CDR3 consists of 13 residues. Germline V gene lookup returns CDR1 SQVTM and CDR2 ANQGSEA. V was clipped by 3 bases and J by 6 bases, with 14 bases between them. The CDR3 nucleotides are TGCAGCGTTGATGATGGGACGTGGGCTGAAGCTTTCTTT. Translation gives CSVDDGTWAEAFF.

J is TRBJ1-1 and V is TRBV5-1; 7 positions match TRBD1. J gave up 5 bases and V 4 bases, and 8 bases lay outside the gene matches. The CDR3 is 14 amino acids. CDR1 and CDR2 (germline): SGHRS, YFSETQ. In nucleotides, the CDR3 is TGCGCCAGCAGCCTGGGGACGGACAGGACTGAAGCTTTCTTT. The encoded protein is CASSLGTDRTEAFF.

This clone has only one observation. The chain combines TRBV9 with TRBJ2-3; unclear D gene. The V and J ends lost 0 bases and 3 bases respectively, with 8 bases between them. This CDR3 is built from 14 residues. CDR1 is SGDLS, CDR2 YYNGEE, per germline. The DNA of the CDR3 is TGTGCCAGCAGCGTAGCACCGGGTACAGATACGCAGTATTTT. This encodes CASSVAPGTDTQYF.

In DNA form, the CDR3 reads TGCAGCGCTTCGGATGGACCTTCCTACGAGCAGTACTTC. Translation: CSASDGPSYEQYF. The V gene is TRBV29-1, the J gene TRBJ2-7; D is ambiguous. The V gene lost 7 bases and the J gene lost 1 base, with 14 bases spanning the gap. Germline values: CDR1 SQVTM, CDR2 ANQGSEA. The CDR3 consists of 13 residues.

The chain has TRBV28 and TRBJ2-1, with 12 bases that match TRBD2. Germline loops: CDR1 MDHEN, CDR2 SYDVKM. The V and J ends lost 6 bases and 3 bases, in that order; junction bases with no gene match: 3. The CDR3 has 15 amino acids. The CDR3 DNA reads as TGTGCCAGCAGACTACTAGCGGGAGGCTACAATGAGCAGTTCTTC. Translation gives CASRLLAGGYNEQFF.

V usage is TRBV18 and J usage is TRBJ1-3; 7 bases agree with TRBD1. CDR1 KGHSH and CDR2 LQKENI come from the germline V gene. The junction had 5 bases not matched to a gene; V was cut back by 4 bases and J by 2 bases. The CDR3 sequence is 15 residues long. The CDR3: CASSLTGTAGNTIYF. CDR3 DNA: TGTGCCAGCTCACTCACGGGGACAGCTGGAAACACCATATATTTT.

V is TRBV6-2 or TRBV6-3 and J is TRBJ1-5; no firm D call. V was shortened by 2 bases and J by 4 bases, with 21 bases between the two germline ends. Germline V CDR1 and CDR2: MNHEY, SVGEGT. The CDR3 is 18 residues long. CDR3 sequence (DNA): TGTGCCAGCAGTTACGTAAGGCTTGGGGTGGTTGGAAATCAGCCCCAGCATTTT. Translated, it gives CASSYVRLGVVGNQPQHF.

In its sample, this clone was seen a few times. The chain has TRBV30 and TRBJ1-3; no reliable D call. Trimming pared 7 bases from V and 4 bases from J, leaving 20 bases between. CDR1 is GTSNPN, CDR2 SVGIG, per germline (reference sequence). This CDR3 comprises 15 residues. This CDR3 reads CASEEGLQRGNTIYF. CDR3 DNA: TGTGCCTCAGAGGAGGGCCTCCAGAGGGGAAACACCATATATTTT. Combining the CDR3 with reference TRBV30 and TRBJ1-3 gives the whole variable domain SQTIHQWPATLVQPVGSPLSLECTVEGTSNPNLYWYRQAAGRGLQLLFYSVGIGQISSEVPQNLSASRPQDRQFILSSKKLLLSDSGFYLCASEEGLQRGNTIYFGEGSWLTVV.

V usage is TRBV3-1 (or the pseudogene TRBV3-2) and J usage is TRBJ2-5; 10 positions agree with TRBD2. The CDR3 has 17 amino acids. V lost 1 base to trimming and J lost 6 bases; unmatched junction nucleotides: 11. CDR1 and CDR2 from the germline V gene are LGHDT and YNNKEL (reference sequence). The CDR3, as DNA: TGTGCCAGCAGCCAAGGGGGTAGCGGGGGGCCTCAGCAGACCCAGTACTTC. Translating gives CASSQGGSGGPQQTQYF.

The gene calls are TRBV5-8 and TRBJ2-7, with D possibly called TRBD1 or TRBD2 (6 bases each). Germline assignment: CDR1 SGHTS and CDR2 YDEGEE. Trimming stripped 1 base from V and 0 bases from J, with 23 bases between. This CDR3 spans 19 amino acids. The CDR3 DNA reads TGTGCCAGCAGCTTGTTCAGGGGATGGGCGGGACTTCCCTCCTACGAGCAGTACTTC. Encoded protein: CASSLFRGWAGLPSYEQYF.

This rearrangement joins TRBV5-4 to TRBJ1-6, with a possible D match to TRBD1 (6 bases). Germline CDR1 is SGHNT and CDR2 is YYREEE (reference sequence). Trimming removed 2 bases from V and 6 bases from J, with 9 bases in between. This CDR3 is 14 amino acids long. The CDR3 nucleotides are TGTGCCAGCAGCTTCGGACAGTTTAATTCACCCCTCCACTTT. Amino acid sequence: CASSFGQFNSPLHF.

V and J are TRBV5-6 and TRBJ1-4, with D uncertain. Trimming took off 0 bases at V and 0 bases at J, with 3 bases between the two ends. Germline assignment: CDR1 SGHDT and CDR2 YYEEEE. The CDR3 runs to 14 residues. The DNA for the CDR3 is TGTGCCAGCAGCTTGGGGGCAACTAATGAAAAACTGTTTTTT. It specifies CASSLGATNEKLFF.

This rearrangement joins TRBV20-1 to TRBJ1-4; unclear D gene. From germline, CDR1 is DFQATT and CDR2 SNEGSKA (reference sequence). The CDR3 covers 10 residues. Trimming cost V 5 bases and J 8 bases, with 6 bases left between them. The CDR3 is CSAAKEKLFF. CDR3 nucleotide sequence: TGCAGTGCTGCAAAGGAAAAACTGTTTTTT.

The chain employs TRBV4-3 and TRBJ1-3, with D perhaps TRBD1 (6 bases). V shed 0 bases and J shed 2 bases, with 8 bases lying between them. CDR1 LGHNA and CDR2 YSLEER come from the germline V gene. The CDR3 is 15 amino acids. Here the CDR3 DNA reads TGCGCCAGCAGCCAAGATTGGGGGCCTGGAAACACCATATATTTT. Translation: CASSQDWGPGNTIYF.